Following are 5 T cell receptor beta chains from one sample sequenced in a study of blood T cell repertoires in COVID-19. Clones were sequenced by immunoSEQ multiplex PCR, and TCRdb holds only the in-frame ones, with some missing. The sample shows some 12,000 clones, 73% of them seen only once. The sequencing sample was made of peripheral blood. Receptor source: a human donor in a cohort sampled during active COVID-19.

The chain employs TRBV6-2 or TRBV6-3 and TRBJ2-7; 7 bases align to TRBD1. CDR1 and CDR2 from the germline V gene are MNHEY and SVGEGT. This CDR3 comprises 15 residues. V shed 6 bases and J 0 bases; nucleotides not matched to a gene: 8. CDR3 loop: CASSPQGSLSYEQYF. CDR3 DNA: TGTGCCAGCAGCCCACAGGGGTCCCTCTCCTACGAGCAGTACTTC.

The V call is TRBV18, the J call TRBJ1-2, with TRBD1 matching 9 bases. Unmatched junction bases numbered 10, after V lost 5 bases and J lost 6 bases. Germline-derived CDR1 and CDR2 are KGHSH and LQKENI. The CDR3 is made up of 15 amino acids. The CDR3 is CASSLWTGDKDGYTF. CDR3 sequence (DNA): TGTGCCAGCTCATTGTGGACAGGGGATAAGGATGGCTACACCTTC.

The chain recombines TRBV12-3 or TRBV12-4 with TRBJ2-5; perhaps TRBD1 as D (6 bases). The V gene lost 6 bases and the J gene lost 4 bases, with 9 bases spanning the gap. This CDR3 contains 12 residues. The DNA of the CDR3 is TGTGCCAGCAGCTTGGACAGAGAGACCCAGTACTTC. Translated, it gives CASSLDRETQYF.

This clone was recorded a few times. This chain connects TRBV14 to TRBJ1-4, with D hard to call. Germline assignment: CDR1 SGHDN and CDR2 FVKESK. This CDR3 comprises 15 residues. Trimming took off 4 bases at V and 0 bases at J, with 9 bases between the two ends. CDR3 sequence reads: CASSRRLATNEKLFF. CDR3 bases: TGTGCCAGCAGCCGACGACTGGCAACTAATGAAAAACTGTTTTTT.

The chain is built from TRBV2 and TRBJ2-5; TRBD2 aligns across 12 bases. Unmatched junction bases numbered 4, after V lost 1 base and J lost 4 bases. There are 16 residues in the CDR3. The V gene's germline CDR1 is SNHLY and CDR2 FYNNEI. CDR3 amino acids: CASSEGLAGVIETQYF. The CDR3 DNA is TGTGCCAGCAGTGAAGGACTAGCGGGAGTGATAGAGACCCAGTACTTC.